The entry below gives a single T cell receptor (beta chain) sequence along with its context. The sample is drawn from a study of blood T cell repertoires in COVID-19. Study-wide context: Sites in the United States, Italy and Spain provided acute and convalescent COVID-19 samples. The analysed material was cDNA or gDNA that came from T cells, B-cell-depleted T cells, or PBMCs.

Seattle-derived patients entered the study during active infection and were followed longitudinally. CDR1 SGHAT and CDR2 FQNNGV come from the germline V gene. Trimming at V came to 1 base and at J to 6 bases, leaving 4 bases not matched to a gene. There are 15 residues in the CDR3. Original handling: Reference gene primer amplification gave nucleated cell count estimates. Libraries were prepared by immunoSEQ multiplex PCR; TCRdb keeps only in-frame clonotypes and omits some of them. V and J calls and clone size are those listed in that table; D and trimming were worked out from the DNA. The sample carries 200,000 to 250,000 clones, 65% to 90% recorded once.

The source of this sequence is a woman in her 70s with COVID-19, enrolled during active disease. Sequencing input: peripheral blood. V is TRBV11-2 and J is TRBJ2-3, with 10 bases identical to TRBD1. CDR3: CASSLGTGGFDTQYF. The CDR3 DNA reads as TGTGCCAGCAGCTTAGGGACAGGGGGGTTCGATACGCAGTATTTT.